Here is one T cell receptor beta chain with its context. The data originate from a study of cytomegalovirus exposure and HLA in healthy donors. Germline values: CDR1 SGHNT, CDR2 YYREEE (reference sequence). With 1 base clipped from V and 5 bases from J, the junction kept 4 bases outside the gene matches. CDR3 length equals 14 residues. Primers for the PCR totalled 60 Vbeta and 13 Jbeta. Clones were sequenced by immunoSEQ multiplex PCR, and TCRdb holds only the in-frame ones, with some missing. The table shows some 130,000 clones, with more than 75% occurring only once. The V call is TRBV5-4, the J call TRBJ2-3; 7 nucleotides align to TRBD2. Sequenced: PBMCs. The TCR originated in a woman aged 45-65 years in good health and CMV-seropositive. The CDR3 DNA sequence: TGTGCCAGCAGCTTGCGGACTAGACGAGATACGCAGTATTTT. This translates into CASSLRTRRDTQYF.